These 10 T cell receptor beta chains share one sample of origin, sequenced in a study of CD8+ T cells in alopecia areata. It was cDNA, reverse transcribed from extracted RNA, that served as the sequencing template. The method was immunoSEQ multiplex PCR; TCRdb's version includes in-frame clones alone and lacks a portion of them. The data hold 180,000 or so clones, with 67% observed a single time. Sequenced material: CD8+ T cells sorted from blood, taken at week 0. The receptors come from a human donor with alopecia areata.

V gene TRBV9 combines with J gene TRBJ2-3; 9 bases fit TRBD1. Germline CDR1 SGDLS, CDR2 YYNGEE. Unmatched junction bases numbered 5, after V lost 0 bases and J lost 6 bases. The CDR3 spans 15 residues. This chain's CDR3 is CASSVEGTGMDTQYF. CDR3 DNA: TGTGCCAGCAGCGTAGAAGGGACAGGGATGGATACGCAGTATTTT.

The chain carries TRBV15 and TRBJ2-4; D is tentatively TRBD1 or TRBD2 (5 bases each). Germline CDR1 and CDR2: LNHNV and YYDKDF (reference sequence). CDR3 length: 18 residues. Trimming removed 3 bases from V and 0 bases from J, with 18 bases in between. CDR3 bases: TGTGCCACCAGCAGCCAATCCTCCCCGGGGCTAGCCAAAAACATTCAGTACTTC. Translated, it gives CATSSQSSPGLAKNIQYF.

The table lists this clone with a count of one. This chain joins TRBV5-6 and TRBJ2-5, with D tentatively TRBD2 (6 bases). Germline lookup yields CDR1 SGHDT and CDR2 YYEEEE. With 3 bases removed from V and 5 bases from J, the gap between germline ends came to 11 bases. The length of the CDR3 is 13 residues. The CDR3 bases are TGTGCCAGCAGCTCAGGCGGGGTGGAGACCCAGTACTTC. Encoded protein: CASSSGGVETQYF.

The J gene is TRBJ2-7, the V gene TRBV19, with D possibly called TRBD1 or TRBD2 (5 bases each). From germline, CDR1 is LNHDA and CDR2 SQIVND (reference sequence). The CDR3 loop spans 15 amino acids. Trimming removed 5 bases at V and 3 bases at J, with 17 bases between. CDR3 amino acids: CASSPSLGEGYEQYF. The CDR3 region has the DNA TGTGCCAGTAGTCCCTCGTTGGGGGAAGGCTACGAGCAGTACTTC.

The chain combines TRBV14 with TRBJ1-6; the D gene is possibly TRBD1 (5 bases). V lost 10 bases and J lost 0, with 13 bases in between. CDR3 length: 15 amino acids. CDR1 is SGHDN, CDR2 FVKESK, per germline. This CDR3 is CATKDTSSYNSPLHF. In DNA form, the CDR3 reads TGTGCCACAAAGGACACGAGCTCCTATAATTCACCCCTCCACTTT.

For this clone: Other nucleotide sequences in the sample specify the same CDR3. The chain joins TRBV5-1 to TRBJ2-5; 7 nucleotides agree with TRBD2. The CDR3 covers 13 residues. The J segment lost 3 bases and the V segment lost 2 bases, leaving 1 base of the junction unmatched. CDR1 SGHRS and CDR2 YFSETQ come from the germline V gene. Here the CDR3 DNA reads TGCGCCAGCAGCTTAGGACTAGAAGAGACCCAGTACTTC. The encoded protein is CASSLGLEETQYF.

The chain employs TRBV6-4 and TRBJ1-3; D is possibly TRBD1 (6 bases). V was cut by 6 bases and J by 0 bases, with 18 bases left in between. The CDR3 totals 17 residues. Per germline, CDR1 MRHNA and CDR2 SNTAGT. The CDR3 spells CASSYQDSSTSGNTIYF. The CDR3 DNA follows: TGTGCCAGCAGCTATCAGGACAGTTCCACCTCTGGAAACACCATATATTTT.

CDR3 in amino acids: CATRTSRETQYF. The CDR3 DNA follows: TGTGCCACTCGGACGTCCCGGGAGACCCAGTACTTC. This rearrangement joins TRBV25-1 to TRBJ2-5; D is undetermined. Trimming took off 10 bases at V and 5 bases at J, with 14 bases between the two ends. The CDR3 runs to 12 residues. Germline CDR1 reads MGHDK; CDR2 reads SYGVNS.

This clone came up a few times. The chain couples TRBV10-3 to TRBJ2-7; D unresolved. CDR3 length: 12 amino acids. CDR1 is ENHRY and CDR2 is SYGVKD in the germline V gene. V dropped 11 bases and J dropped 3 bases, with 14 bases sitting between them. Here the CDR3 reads CASRVGNYEQYF. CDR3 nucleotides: TGTGCCTCTCGAGTGGGTAACTACGAGCAGTACTTC.

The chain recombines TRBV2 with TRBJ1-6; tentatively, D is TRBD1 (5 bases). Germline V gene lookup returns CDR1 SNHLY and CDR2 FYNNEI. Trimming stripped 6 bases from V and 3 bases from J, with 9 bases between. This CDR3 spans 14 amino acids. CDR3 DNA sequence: TGTGCCAGCAGACTGACAGTCTATAATTCACCCCTCCACTTT. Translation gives CASRLTVYNSPLHF. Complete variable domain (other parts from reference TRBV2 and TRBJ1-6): EPEVTQTPSHQVTQMGQEVILRCVPISNHLYFYWYRQILGQKVEFLVSFYNNEISEKSEIFDDQFSVERPDGSNFTLKIRSTKLEDSAMYFCASRLTVYNSPLHFGNGTRLTVT.